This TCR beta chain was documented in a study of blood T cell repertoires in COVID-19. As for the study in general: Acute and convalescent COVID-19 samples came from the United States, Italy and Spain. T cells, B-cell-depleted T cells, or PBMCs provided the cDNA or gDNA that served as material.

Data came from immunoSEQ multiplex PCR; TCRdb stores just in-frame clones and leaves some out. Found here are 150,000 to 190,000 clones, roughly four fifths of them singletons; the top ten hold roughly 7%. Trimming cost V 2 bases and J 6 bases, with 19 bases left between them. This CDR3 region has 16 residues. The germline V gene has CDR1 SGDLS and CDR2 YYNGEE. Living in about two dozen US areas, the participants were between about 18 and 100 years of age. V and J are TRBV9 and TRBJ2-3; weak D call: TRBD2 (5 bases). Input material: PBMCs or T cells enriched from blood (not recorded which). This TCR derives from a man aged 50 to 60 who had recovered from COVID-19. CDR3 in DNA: TGTGCCAGCAGCGTGGGGAGCCCTTCCGGTGGGGATACGCAGTATTTT. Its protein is CASSVGSPSGGDTQYF. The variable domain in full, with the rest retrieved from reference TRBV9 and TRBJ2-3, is DSGVTQTPKHLITATGQRVTLRCSPRSGDLSVYWYQQSLDQGLQFLIQYYNGEERAKGNILERFSAQQFPDLHSELNLSSLELGDSALYFCASSVGSPSGGDTQYFGPGTRLTVL.